These 8 T cell receptor beta chains were sequenced from one sample in a study of blood T cell repertoires in COVID-19. The method was immunoSEQ multiplex PCR; TCRdb's version includes in-frame clones alone and lacks a portion of them. The data contain roughly 57,000 clones, 89% of them singletons. Sequenced sample: peripheral blood. All receptors come from a human donor in a cohort sampled during active COVID-19.

The CDR3: CSAISGLAQETQYF. CDR3 DNA: TGCAGCGCAATCTCCGGACTAGCTCAAGAGACCCAGTACTTC. The genes are TRBV29-1 and TRBJ2-5; 8 positions agree with TRBD2. The CDR3 is 14 residues long. Germline values: CDR1 SQVTM, CDR2 ANQGSEA. The V segment lost 7 bases and the J segment 2 bases; nucleotides outside the gene matches: 9.

This chain uses TRBV7-2 with TRBJ2-7; D uncertain. The CDR3 runs to 13 residues. V lost 1 base and J 1 base, leaving 5 bases between the germline ends. The germline V gene has CDR1 SGHTA and CDR2 FQGNSA. In DNA form, the CDR3 reads TGTGCCAGCAGCTTAGGACATTCCTACGAGCAGTACTTC. Translating gives CASSLGHSYEQYF. Variable domain in full (rest from reference TRBV7-2 and TRBJ2-7): GAGVSQSPSNKVTEKGKDVELRCDPISGHTALYWYRQSLGQGLEFLIYFQGNSAPDKSGLPSDRFSAERTGGSVSTLTIQRTQQEDSAVYLCASSLGHSYEQYFGPGTRLTVT.

The rearrangement uses TRBV4-3 and TRBJ1-2; TRBD1 matches at 7 bases. This CDR3 is 14 amino acids long. CDR1 and CDR2 (germline): LGHNA, YSLEER. The V and J ends lost 0 bases and 9 bases, in that order; junction bases with no gene match: 7. CDR3 loop: CASSQEATGSSYTF. The CDR3 region has the DNA TGCGCCAGCAGCCAAGAGGCGACAGGGTCCAGCTACACCTTC.

This chain joins TRBV6-5 and TRBJ1-1, with D maybe TRBD1 (5 bases). V shed 0 bases and J shed 1 base, with 12 bases lying between them. The CDR3 loop spans 16 amino acids. Looked up from germline, CDR1 is MNHEY and CDR2 is SVGAGI. The CDR3 DNA is TGTGCCAGCAGTTACTCGAATTTGGGGCGGAACACTGAAGCTTTCTTT. This sequence encodes CASSYSNLGRNTEAFF.

The chain links TRBV19 to TRBJ2-5; D gene unclear. CDR1 is LNHDA, CDR2 SQIVND, per germline (reference sequence). The CDR3 contains 17 residues. V was clipped by 5 bases and J by 0 bases, with 19 bases between them. Here the CDR3 reads CASSPRSGWKYQETQYF. CDR3 DNA: TGTGCCAGTAGTCCCCGGTCAGGATGGAAGTACCAAGAGACCCAGTACTTC.

This clone was picked up one time. This chain links TRBV25-1 with TRBJ2-2; TRBD2 aligns across 12 bases. Germline V gene data show CDR1 as MGHDK and CDR2 as SYGVNS. The ends lost 6 bases at V and 6 bases at J; junction bases unmatched: 5. CDR3 length: 15 residues. CDR3 in DNA: TGTGCCAGCAGGACTAGCGGGGGAATAGCCGGGGAGCTGTTTTTT. It yields the protein CASRTSGGIAGELFF. Using reference TRBV25-1 and TRBJ2-2 for the parts outside the CDR3, the full variable domain is EADIYQTPRYLVIGTGKKITLECSQTMGHDKMYWYQQDPGMELHLIHYSYGVNSTEKGDLSSESTVSRIRTEHFPLTLESARPSHTSQYLCASRTSGGIAGELFFGEGSRLTVL.

V usage is TRBV3-1 (or the pseudogene TRBV3-2) and J usage is TRBJ2-7; a weak D match, TRBD1 (5 bases). Germline CDR1 LGHDT, CDR2 YNNKEL (reference sequence). The CDR3 sequence is 14 residues long. Trimming took off 3 bases at V and 0 bases at J, with 9 bases between the two ends. The CDR3 region is CASSQGHNSYEQYF. The CDR3 coding sequence is TGTGCCAGCAGCCAGGGGCATAACTCCTACGAGCAGTACTTC.

The gene calls are TRBV19 and TRBJ2-3, with 8 bases matching TRBD2. CDR1 is LNHDA and CDR2 is SQIVND in the germline V gene (reference sequence). Trimming removed 8 bases from V and 2 bases from J; junction bases left unmatched: 6. The CDR3 is 14 amino acids. CDR3 sequence (DNA): TGTGCCAGTTTCAGCGGGGGCCCCACAGATACGCAGTATTTT. It codes for CASFSGGPTDTQYF.